The 32 T cell receptor beta chains below come from one sample, sequenced in a study of response to subunit inactivated influenza vaccine. TCRdb ran MiXCR on the RT-PCR reads and lists one entry per CDR3 protein. This table has hundreds of thousands of distinct CDR3 sequences, about 11% appearing once. Sample: PBMCs from blood, taken on the day of vaccination. The receptor set was obtained from a man aged 45-65 years who received an inactivated influenza vaccine.

This clonotype turned up a few times. The genes are TRBV6-2 or TRBV6-3 and TRBJ2-7, with D hard to call. Trimming left V 5 bases short and J 0 bases short, with 17 bases between. The CDR3 has 16 residues. The germline CDR1 and CDR2 sequences are MNHEY and SVGEGT. CDR3 DNA sequence: TGTGCCAGCAGTCGGCCACAGACTTTAAGCTCCTACGAGCAGTACTTC. Translating gives CASSRPQTLSSYEQYF.

At least ten counts were recorded for this clonotype. The gene calls are TRBV5-6 and TRBJ2-2; D may be TRBD2 (5 bases). The CDR3 sequence is 15 residues long. V lost 4 bases and J lost 3, with 13 bases in between. Per germline, CDR1 SGHDT and CDR2 YYEEEE. The chain's CDR3 is CASSEGGPDTGELFF. As DNA, the CDR3 is TGTGCCAGCAGCGAGGGCGGGCCGGACACCGGGGAGCTGTTTTTT.

This clonotype was seen only a few times. The CDR3 here is CASSPGWAVNSPLHF. CDR3 bases: TGTGCCAGCAGTCCCGGGTGGGCGGTTAATTCACCCCTCCACTTT. J is TRBJ1-6 and V is TRBV12-3 or TRBV12-4; D uncertain. The CDR3 runs to 15 residues. V dropped 5 bases and J dropped 6 bases, with 14 bases sitting between them.

The chain uses TRBV15 and TRBJ1-1, with a weak D call TRBD1 (6 bases). Trimming removed 2 bases at V and 3 bases at J, with 13 bases between. Germline V gene data show CDR1 as LNHNV and CDR2 as YYDKDF (reference sequence). This CDR3 is 15 amino acids long. The CDR3 nucleotides are TGTGCCACCAGCAGATCGGTAGCAGGGGACACTGAAGCTTTCTTT. Its protein product is CATSRSVAGDTEAFF. The full variable domain, with the rest looked up from reference TRBV15 and TRBJ1-1, is DAMVIQNPRYQVTQFGKPVTLSCSQTLNHNVMYWYQQKSSQAPKLLFHYYDKDFNNEADTPDNFQSRRPNTSFCFLDIRSPGLGDTAMYLCATSRSVAGDTEAFFGQGTRLTVV.

CDR3 DNA sequence: TGTGCCAGCAGAATCGACAGGGGTCGGGAGACCCAGTACTTC. It encodes CASRIDRGRETQYF. The rearrangement joins TRBV12-3 or TRBV12-4 to TRBJ2-5, with 8 nucleotides matching TRBD1. After removal of 6 bases from V and 5 bases from J, the junction contained 8 bases not matched to a gene. This CDR3 spans 14 amino acids.

This clonotype was seen a few times. The chain has TRBV7-9 and TRBJ2-7; D is unclear. The CDR3 extends over 12 amino acids. V gave up 1 base and J gave up 3 bases, with 4 bases separating them. CDR1 is SEHNR and CDR2 is FQNEAQ in the germline V gene (reference sequence). The CDR3 nucleotides read TGTGCCAGCAGCTTAGACAACTACGAGCAGTACTTC. This gives the protein CASSLDNYEQYF.

The chain has TRBV7-9 and TRBJ1-6, with D possibly TRBD1 on 5 matching bases. CDR1 and CDR2 from the germline V gene are SEHNR and FQNEAQ (reference sequence). The CDR3 has 15 residues. V lost 4 bases to trimming and J lost 10 bases, with 17 bases between them. CDR3 loop: CASSSKPGPRSPLHF. The CDR3, as DNA: TGTGCCAGCAGCTCCAAACCGGGACCGCGGTCACCCCTCCACTTT.

The CDR3 reads CATSTSGFLQETQYF. The CDR3 nucleotides are TGTGCCACCAGTACTAGCGGATTCCTTCAAGAGACCCAGTACTTC. V and J are TRBV24-1 and TRBJ2-5; TRBD2 agrees at 8 bases. After removal of 6 bases from V and 2 bases from J, the junction contained 7 bases not matched to a gene. Germline loops: CDR1 KGHDR, CDR2 SFDVKD. The CDR3 is 15 residues long.

This clonotype came up a few times. V and J are TRBV15 and TRBJ1-1; D gene unclear. The CDR3 is 16 residues long. Germline V CDR1 and CDR2: LNHNV, YYDKDF (reference sequence). V lost 3 bases, J lost 4 bases, and 18 bases lay in between. The CDR3 here is CATSSYETGSITEAFF. Here the CDR3 DNA reads TGTGCCACCAGCAGCTACGAGACCGGGAGTATCACTGAAGCTTTCTTT.

This clonotype was seen more than once but under ten times. The chain is built from TRBV28 and TRBJ2-2, with no clear D. Germline V gene lookup returns CDR1 MDHEN and CDR2 SYDVKM. There are 16 residues in the CDR3. Trimming cost V 4 bases and J 0 bases, with 12 bases left between them. In DNA, the CDR3 is TGTGCCAGCAGTTACTCCGCGGCAACGAACACCGGGGAGCTGTTTTTT. It codes for CASSYSAATNTGELFF.

The V and J genes are TRBV5-6 and TRBJ2-7, with a weak D call TRBD1 (6 bases). Trimming took off 0 bases at V and 7 bases at J, with 17 bases between the two ends. In germline, CDR1 is SGHDT, CDR2 YYEEEE. This CDR3 is built from 15 residues. CDR3 in amino acids: CASSLAGTQGREQYF. CDR3 sequence (DNA): TGTGCCAGCAGCTTGGCCGGGACACAGGGTAGGGAGCAGTACTTC.

This clonotype was picked up a small number of times. J is TRBJ2-7 and V is TRBV19; 10 positions match TRBD1. The CDR3 is 17 residues long. Germline V CDR1 and CDR2: LNHDA, SQIVND (reference sequence). Trimming took 6 bases from V and 4 from J; bases not matched to a gene: 15. The CDR3 DNA follows: TGTGCCAGTAGACGGGAGACAGGGGGCGCAGGAAGTTACGAGCAGTACTTC. As protein: CASRRETGGAGSYEQYF.

This clonotype was counted between two and nine times. This chain links TRBV19 with TRBJ1-1; 8 nucleotides match TRBD1. V shed 4 bases, J shed 6 bases, and the junction held 10 bases outside the gene matches. The germline gives CDR1 LNHDA, CDR2 SQIVND (reference sequence). The CDR3 is 15 amino acids. DNA for the CDR3: TGTGCCAGTAGTAATCCTGGACAGGGCGACGCTGAAGCTTTCTTT. Translated, it gives CASSNPGQGDAEAFF.

The chain is built from TRBV15 and TRBJ2-3, with D perhaps matching TRBD1 or TRBD2 (5 bases each). From germline, CDR1 is LNHNV and CDR2 YYDKDF (reference sequence). V gave up 4 bases and J gave up 4 bases, with 12 bases separating them. The CDR3 sequence is 14 residues long. The CDR3 loop reads CATSNGRGADTQYF. Here the CDR3 DNA reads TGTGCCACCAGCAATGGGCGAGGGGCAGATACGCAGTATTTT.

This clonotype has only a few counts. The chain employs TRBV20-1 and TRBJ2-5; D perhaps matches TRBD2 (6 bases). Trimming pared 0 bases from V and 0 bases from J, leaving 20 bases between. Germline-derived CDR1 and CDR2 are DFQATT and SNEGSKA (reference sequence). CDR3 size: 18 residues. This CDR3 reads CSARDFGSRGVYQETQYF. The CDR3 bases are TGCAGTGCTAGAGATTTCGGGAGTCGCGGGGTCTACCAAGAGACCCAGTACTTC.

This clonotype was recorded many times. V and J are TRBV6-1 and TRBJ2-7; 8 nucleotides line up with TRBD2. This CDR3 contains 15 residues. V dropped 5 bases and J dropped 2; count of bases not matched to a gene: 8. Germline V lookup: CDR1 MNHNS, CDR2 SASEGT. CDR3 protein: CASSRQREFPYEQYF. CDR3 DNA sequence: TGTGCCAGCAGTCGACAGCGGGAGTTCCCCTACGAGCAGTACTTC.

A few counts support this clonotype. The V call is TRBV7-2, the J call TRBJ2-5; tentative D call: TRBD2 (5 bases). The CDR3 is made up of 14 amino acids. The V gene's germline CDR1 is SGHTA and CDR2 FQGNSA. Trimming removed 4 bases from V and 5 bases from J, with 14 bases in between. The CDR3 nucleotides are TGTGCCAGCAGCTCTCGACTAACCTCGGAGACCCAGTACTTC. It yields the protein CASSSRLTSETQYF.

The chain is built from TRBV7-9 and TRBJ2-7; 12 bases line up with TRBD1. CDR1 is SEHNR, CDR2 FQNEAQ, per germline (reference sequence). CDR3 size: 15 residues. The V and J ends lost 6 bases and 5 bases, in that order; junction bases with no gene match: 8. CDR3 sequence (DNA): TGTGCCAGCAGACCTGGGACAGGGGGCTTCCACGAGCAGTACTTC. Encoded protein: CASRPGTGGFHEQYF.

This clonotype was seen a few times. The chain uses TRBV29-1 and TRBJ2-2; 10 nucleotides align to TRBD2. V was clipped by 4 bases and J by 0 bases; unmatched bases: 2. Germline CDR1 and CDR2: SQVTM and ANQGSEA. This CDR3 has 15 amino acids. The CDR3 sequence is CSVASGSANTGELFF. The CDR3 DNA reads TGCAGCGTTGCTAGCGGGAGCGCGAACACCGGGGAGCTGTTTTTT.

In its sample, this clonotype was seen a few times. V and J are TRBV9 and TRBJ2-1, with D unclear. Germline V lookup: CDR1 SGDLS, CDR2 YYNGEE. The CDR3 consists of 14 residues. Trimming left V 4 bases short and J 5 bases short, with 13 bases between. The CDR3 here is CASSPKVHHNEQFF. The CDR3, as DNA: TGTGCCAGCAGCCCAAAGGTCCATCACAATGAGCAGTTCTTC.

A remark on this clonotype: This likely comes from a read error, as the CDR3 has no conserved phenylalanine or tryptophan at its end. The DNA is left out, because the CDR3 cannot be placed on it with certainty; the CDR3 is given as TCRdb lists it. J is TRBJ2-5 and V is TRBV6-1; whether TRBD1, the table's D call, matches the DNA was not checked. Germline lookup yields CDR1 MNHNS and CDR2 SASEGT. The CDR3 is made up of 13 amino acids, end residues included. The CDR3 sequence: CASSERGRDPVVL.

This clonotype was recorded a few times. V is TRBV5-1 and J is TRBJ1-1; 8 bases map to TRBD1. J lost 5 bases, V lost 4 bases, and 10 bases had no gene match. This CDR3 is 15 amino acids long. The germline CDR1 and CDR2 sequences are SGHRS and YFSETQ. In DNA, the CDR3 is TGCGCCAGCAGCGGCGGACAGGGTAGTCGGACTGAAGCTTTCTTT. Translation: CASSGGQGSRTEAFF. Full variable domain (remainder filled in from reference TRBV5-1 and TRBJ1-1): KAGVTQTPRYLIKTRGQQVTLSCSPISGHRSVSWYQQTPGQGLQFLFEYFSETQRNKGNFPGRFSGRQFSNSRSEMNVSTLELGDSALYLCASSGGQGSRTEAFFGQGTRLTVV.

The gene calls are TRBV10-3 and TRBJ2-1; no clear D gene. The CDR3 length is 13 residues. With 4 bases removed from V and 10 bases from J, the gap between germline ends came to 14 bases. Germline CDR1 is ENHRY and CDR2 is SYGVKD. The DNA for the CDR3 is TGTGCCATCAGTGGAAGACCCGAAGGCGAGCAGTTCTTC. Encoded protein: CAISGRPEGEQFF.

The chain employs TRBV2 and TRBJ2-1; D is unresolved. From germline, CDR1 is SNHLY and CDR2 FYNNEI. Trimming removed 4 bases at V and 8 bases at J, with 6 bases between. The CDR3 is 11 amino acids. This CDR3 reads CASSGRYEQFF. The CDR3 DNA is TGTGCCAGCAGTGGTAGATATGAGCAGTTCTTC. The full variable domain, with the rest looked up from reference TRBV2 and TRBJ2-1, is EPEVTQTPSHQVTQMGQEVILRCVPISNHLYFYWYRQILGQKVEFLVSFYNNEISEKSEIFDDQFSVERPDGSNFTLKIRSTKLEDSAMYFCASSGRYEQFFGPGTRLTVL.

This clonotype was counted only a few times. The chain is built from TRBV13 and TRBJ1-2, with D possibly being TRBD1 (6 bases). The germline V gene has CDR1 PRHDT and CDR2 FYEKMQ (reference sequence). The CDR3 is 14 residues long. Between the trimmed V and J ends, which lost 4 bases and 4 bases, there was a span of 13 bases. The CDR3 sequence: CASSSTGQIYGYTF. In nucleotides, the CDR3 is TGTGCCAGCAGCTCCACGGGACAAATCTATGGCTACACCTTC.

V gene TRBV28 combines with J gene TRBJ1-2, with 10 positions matching TRBD1. Germline-derived CDR1 and CDR2 are MDHEN and SYDVKM. This CDR3 is 15 amino acids long. Germline trimming cut 1 base from V and 4 bases from J; bases unmatched to any gene: 3. In nucleotides, the CDR3 is TGTGCCAGCAGTTTATCGGGACAGGGGTCCTATGGCTACACCTTC. It yields the protein CASSLSGQGSYGYTF.

This clonotype was seen only a few times. The chain joins TRBV9 to TRBJ2-1, with a tentative D call TRBD1 (6 bases). The CDR3 has 15 residues. CDR1 and CDR2 from the germline V gene are SGDLS and YYNGEE. V lost 0 bases and J 2 bases, leaving 9 bases between the germline ends. CDR3 residues: CASSVVGDTYNEQFF. Here the CDR3 DNA reads TGTGCCAGCAGCGTAGTGGGGGACACCTACAATGAGCAGTTCTTC.

This clonotype has at least ten counts. V and J are TRBV7-8 and TRBJ1-5, with TRBD1 matching 7 bases. The CDR3 extends over 15 amino acids. The trim removed 5 bases at V and 1 base at J, leaving 5 bases unmatched. CDR1 and CDR2 (germline): SGHVS, FQNEAQ. The CDR3 DNA reads as TGTGCCAGCAGCCAGGGGGTTGGAAGCAATCAGCCCCAGCATTTT. Translated, it gives CASSQGVGSNQPQHF. The whole variable domain, filled in from reference TRBV7-8 and TRBJ1-5, reads GAGVSQSPRYKVAKRGQDVALRCDPISGHVSLFWYQQALGQGPEFLTYFQNEAQLDKSGLPSDRFFAERPEGSVSTLKIQRTQQEDSAVYLCASSQGVGSNQPQHFGDGTRLSIL.

The chain links TRBV12-3 or TRBV12-4 to TRBJ1-5, with TRBD1 identical over 10 bases. V was clipped by 4 bases and J by 5 bases; unmatched bases: 8. This CDR3 comprises 16 residues. CDR3 loop: CASSSQTGGYDQPQHF. For the CDR3, the DNA is TGTGCCAGCAGTTCCCAGACAGGGGGCTATGATCAGCCCCAGCATTTT.

V is TRBV5-1 and J is TRBJ1-4; TRBD1 is a possible D gene (6 bases). Trimming shortened V by 5 bases and J by 0 bases, and 11 bases separated the two germline ends. Looked up from germline, CDR1 is SGHRS and CDR2 is YFSETQ. The CDR3 runs to 15 residues. The CDR3 here is CASRQGQSTNEKLFF. CDR3 nucleotide sequence: TGCGCCAGCAGGCAAGGACAGTCAACTAATGAAAAACTGTTTTTT. The full variable domain, its missing parts supplied by reference TRBV5-1 and TRBJ1-4, is KAGVTQTPRYLIKTRGQQVTLSCSPISGHRSVSWYQQTPGQGLQFLFEYFSETQRNKGNFPGRFSGRQFSNSRSEMNVSTLELGDSALYLCASRQGQSTNEKLFFGSGTQLSVL.

This clonotype was seen many times. The chain carries TRBV27 and TRBJ2-7; 10 positions match TRBD1. The V gene's germline CDR1 is MNHEY and CDR2 SMNVEV (reference sequence). V shed 3 bases, J shed 5 bases, and the junction held 1 base outside the gene matches. The CDR3 is made up of 13 amino acids. The CDR3 region is CASSFGTGDEQYF. CDR3 nucleotides: TGTGCCAGCAGTTTTGGGACAGGGGACGAGCAGTACTTC.

This clonotype has a single count. This chain uses TRBV29-1 with TRBJ1-2; D not resolved. Per germline, CDR1 SQVTM and CDR2 ANQGSEA. This CDR3 has 10 residues. V lost 7 bases and J 3 bases, leaving 6 bases between the germline ends. The CDR3 is CSAGDYGYTF. The CDR3 DNA sequence: TGCAGCGCAGGTGACTATGGCTACACCTTC.